The 23 T cell receptor beta chains below were found in one sample sequenced in a study of cytomegalovirus exposure and HLA in healthy donors. Primers: 60 Vbeta forward and 13 Jbeta reverse. Assay: immunoSEQ multiplex PCR; the TCRdb copy retains only in-frame clones and omits some. In the table there are 95,000 to 150,000 clones, 80% to 85% of which are singletons. Sequenced input: PBMCs. Receptors originate from a woman aged 25 to 45 in good health and CMV-seronegative.

The chain joins TRBV6-5 to TRBJ2-3, with D possibly TRBD2 on 5 matching bases. Trimming left V 5 bases short and J 2 bases short, with 11 bases between. From germline, CDR1 is MNHEY and CDR2 SVGAGI. The CDR3 totals 14 residues. The CDR3 is CASSLSGYTDTQYF. The CDR3 DNA reads as TGTGCCAGCAGTCTAAGCGGATACACAGATACGCAGTATTTT.

The chain couples TRBV10-2 to TRBJ2-7; 10 bases align to TRBD2. This CDR3 is 14 amino acids long. Trimming cost V 3 bases and J 4 bases; bases outside gene matches: 3. CDR1 is WSHSY and CDR2 is SAAADI in the germline V gene. The DNA for the CDR3 is TGCGCCAGCAGTGATACTAGCGGGATATACGAGCAGTACTTC. Translating gives CASSDTSGIYEQYF.

The chain recombines TRBV6-1 with TRBJ1-1; TRBD1 might be the D (5 bases). The CDR3 is 14 amino acids. V was cut by 6 bases and J by 7 bases, with 18 bases left in between. Germline V gene lookup returns CDR1 MNHNS and CDR2 SASEGT. The CDR3 DNA reads as TGTGCCAGCAGCCCCGGGGGGGGATTAATTGAAGCTTTCTTT. It encodes CASSPGGGLIEAFF.

The table lists this clone with a few counts. The V gene is TRBV7-8, the J gene TRBJ1-2; weak D call: TRBD1 (6 bases). Germline V gene lookup returns CDR1 SGHVS and CDR2 FQNEAQ. This CDR3 has 12 amino acids. The germline V and J ends were trimmed by 5 bases and 6 bases, with 10 bases remaining between them. The CDR3 loop is CASSQGQNGYTF. The DNA of the CDR3 is TGTGCCAGCAGCCAAGGACAGAATGGCTACACCTTC.

The rearrangement links TRBV5-6 to TRBJ2-1; 11 bases fit TRBD2. Germline assignment: CDR1 SGHDT and CDR2 YYEEEE. Trimming cost V 4 bases and J 6 bases; bases outside gene matches: 3. The CDR3 loop spans 14 amino acids. This CDR3 is CASSLGLAVNEQFF. The CDR3, as DNA: TGTGCCAGCAGCCTGGGACTAGCGGTCAATGAGCAGTTCTTC.

The genes are TRBV19 and TRBJ1-2; D unclear. Per the germline V gene, CDR1 is LNHDA and CDR2 is SQIVND (reference sequence). The germline V and J ends were trimmed by 6 bases and 4 bases, with 21 bases remaining between them. The CDR3 length is 16 residues. This chain's CDR3 is CASSLSWRQLSYGYTF. CDR3 in DNA: TGTGCCAGTAGCCTTTCATGGAGGCAGCTATCCTATGGCTACACCTTC.

The chain links TRBV7-9 to TRBJ1-2; weak D call: TRBD1 (5 bases). Trimming shortened V by 2 bases and J by 3 bases, and 10 bases separated the two germline ends. CDR1 is SEHNR, CDR2 FQNEAQ, per germline (reference sequence). This CDR3 contains 14 residues. CDR3 sequence reads: CASSLSTDDYGYTF. The CDR3 coding sequence is TGTGCCAGCAGCTTATCGACAGACGACTATGGCTACACCTTC. The full variable domain, rest sourced from reference TRBV7-9 and TRBJ1-2, is DTGVSQNPRHKITKRGQNVTFRCDPISEHNRLYWYRQTLGQGPEFLTYFQNEAQLEKSRLLSDRFSAERPKGSFSTLEIQRTEQGDSAMYLCASSLSTDDYGYTFGSGTRLTVV.

The chain joins TRBV5-6 to TRBJ1-2, with D perhaps matching TRBD1 (5 bases). This CDR3 is 14 amino acids long. Looked up from germline, CDR1 is SGHDT and CDR2 is YYEEEE. Between the trimmed V and J ends, which lost 0 bases and 2 bases, there was a span of 8 bases. The CDR3 bases are TGTGCCAGCAGCTTGGGACAGTCGAACTATGGCTACACCTTC. Amino acids: CASSLGQSNYGYTF. The variable domain in full, with the rest retrieved from reference TRBV5-6 and TRBJ1-2, is DAGVTQSPTHLIKTRGQQVTLRCSPKSGHDTVSWYQQALGQGPQFIFQYYEEEERQRGNFPDRFSGHQFPNYSSELNVNALLLGDSALYLCASSLGQSNYGYTFGSGTRLTVV.

The chain uses TRBV7-2 and TRBJ2-1, with 7 bases fitting TRBD2. V was clipped by 3 bases and J by 10 bases; unmatched bases: 9. The CDR3 has 14 amino acids. The germline gives CDR1 SGHTA, CDR2 FQGNSA. The DNA of the CDR3 is TGTGCCAGCAGCTTGGAGTGGGCGACTAGCGAGCAGTTCTTC. Amino acids: CASSLEWATSEQFF.

This clone was seen only once. The chain recombines TRBV19 with TRBJ1-2; no definite D call. Between the trimmed V and J ends, which lost 6 bases and 8 bases, there was a span of 13 bases. There are 12 residues in the CDR3. Germline lookup yields CDR1 LNHDA and CDR2 SQIVND (reference sequence). The CDR3 coding sequence is TGTGCCAGTAGACGGATTGGAGGCGGCTACACCTTC. Its protein product is CASRRIGGGYTF.

The V and J genes are TRBV21-1 and TRBJ2-5; the DNA was not compared with TRBD1, the D call given in the table. TRBV21-1 is given as a pseudogene. The CDR3 loop spans 15 amino acids. The CDR3 sequence: CASSNYGTGFGTQYF. The CDR3 DNA reads TGTGCCAGCAGCAATTACGGCACAGGGTTCGGGACCCAGTACTTC.

This clone has just one count. The V and J genes are TRBV5-1 and TRBJ2-3; 11 bases align to TRBD2. Germline V gene data show CDR1 as SGHRS and CDR2 as YFSETQ. The CDR3 loop spans 16 amino acids. V lost 5 bases to trimming and J lost 3 bases; unmatched junction nucleotides: 8. As DNA, the CDR3 is TGCGCCAGCAGTAGGATAGCGGGGGGGCTGACAGATACGCAGTATTTT. It yields the protein CASSRIAGGLTDTQYF.

The chain combines TRBV2 with TRBJ1-1, with 9 bases that match TRBD1. Per germline, CDR1 SNHLY and CDR2 FYNNEI. Unmatched junction bases numbered 9, after V lost 9 bases and J lost 1 base. The length of the CDR3 is 15 residues. The CDR3 bases are TGTGCCAGTATCGGGACAGGGAAGACGAACACTGAAGCTTTCTTT. It yields the protein CASIGTGKTNTEAFF.

The V and J genes are TRBV6-4 and TRBJ2-1; the match to TRBD2 covers 9 bases. V lost 3 bases, J lost 6 bases, and 6 bases stayed unmatched. Germline loops: CDR1 MRHNA, CDR2 SNTAGT. The CDR3 covers 15 residues. The CDR3 coding sequence is TGTGCCAGCAGTGAAGGTAGCGGGGGACTCAATGAGCAGTTCTTC. This codes for CASSEGSGGLNEQFF.

The gene calls are TRBV25-1 and TRBJ2-7; 8 bases line up with TRBD2. This CDR3 is 16 amino acids long. Germline V gene data show CDR1 as MGHDK and CDR2 as SYGVNS. J lost 2 bases, V lost 2 bases, and 8 bases had no gene match. The CDR3: CASSETGGGKTYEQYF. The CDR3 coding sequence is TGTGCCAGCAGTGAAACGGGCGGGGGGAAGACCTACGAGCAGTACTTC.

The chain carries TRBV7-2 and TRBJ2-3; D gene ambiguous. The CDR3 contains 14 residues. Trimming removed 4 bases from V and 2 bases from J, with 10 bases in between. Germline V gene lookup returns CDR1 SGHTA and CDR2 FQGNSA. CDR3 nucleotides: TGTGCCAGCAGCTCCGACTTTTACACAGATACGCAGTATTTT. The encoded protein is CASSSDFYTDTQYF.

This clone was seen a handful of times. The V gene is TRBV7-3, the J gene TRBJ1-6; D is perhaps TRBD1 (6 bases). From germline, CDR1 is SGHTA and CDR2 FQGTGA. The CDR3 is 14 amino acids. V shed 5 bases and J shed 9 bases, with 14 bases lying between them. CDR3 DNA: TGTGCCAGCAGCCACGGGACAAATTCTTCACCCCTCCACTTT. As protein: CASSHGTNSSPLHF.

CDR3 DNA sequence: TGTGCCAGCAGCTCCAGAGGGACAGGGGTGGCCGGGGCCAACGTCCTGACTTTC. Translated: CASSSRGTGVAGANVLTF. This rearrangement joins TRBV11-2 to TRBJ2-6; 10 bases fit TRBD1. Germline CDR1 reads SGHAT; CDR2 reads FQNNGV. J was trimmed by 4 bases and V by 4 bases; bases with no gene match: 10. The CDR3 contains 18 residues.

V usage is TRBV5-1 and J usage is TRBJ2-5; 9 bases align to TRBD2. CDR3 length: 16 residues. The germline V gene encodes CDR1 SGHRS and CDR2 YFSETQ. J lost 5 bases, V lost 0 bases, and 8 bases had no gene match. DNA of the CDR3: TGCGCCAGCAGCTTGGCTTTAGCGGGGGACCGGGAGACCCAGTACTTC. Its translation is CASSLALAGDRETQYF.

V gene TRBV7-2 combines with J gene TRBJ2-7; D remains unclear. V was cut by 2 bases and J by 0 bases, with 5 bases left in between. The CDR3 totals 13 residues. From germline, CDR1 is SGHTA and CDR2 FQGNSA. The CDR3 DNA sequence: TGTGCCAGCAGCTTACACAACTCCTACGAGCAGTACTTC. Amino acid sequence: CASSLHNSYEQYF.

This chain connects TRBV19 to TRBJ2-7; 9 nucleotides match TRBD2. V was clipped by 4 bases and J by 3 bases; unmatched bases: 7. Per germline, CDR1 LNHDA and CDR2 SQIVND (reference sequence). The CDR3 has 15 residues. CDR3 protein: CASSTGASGIYEQYF. The CDR3 nucleotides read TGTGCCAGTAGTACTGGTGCTAGCGGGATCTACGAGCAGTACTTC.

The chain combines TRBV5-1 with TRBJ2-2; D is undetermined. The germline V gene encodes CDR1 SGHRS and CDR2 YFSETQ. CDR3 length: 15 residues. V dropped 0 bases and J dropped 4 bases, with 10 bases sitting between them. This CDR3 is CASSLAVIGTGELFF. The CDR3 DNA is TGCGCCAGCAGCTTGGCCGTTATCGGCACCGGGGAGCTGTTTTTT.

V usage is TRBV2 and J usage is TRBJ1-6; the match to TRBD1 covers 9 bases. V was clipped by 5 bases and J by 6 bases; unmatched bases: 5. The CDR3 runs to 15 residues. Germline CDR1 and CDR2: SNHLY and FYNNEI. The CDR3 DNA reads as TGTGCCAGCAGTCGGACAGGGGCTGGTAATTCACCCCTCCACTTT. Encoded protein: CASSRTGAGNSPLHF. Combining the CDR3 with reference TRBV2 and TRBJ1-6 gives the whole variable domain EPEVTQTPSHQVTQMGQEVILRCVPISNHLYFYWYRQILGQKVEFLVSFYNNEISEKSEIFDDQFSVERPDGSNFTLKIRSTKLEDSAMYFCASSRTGAGNSPLHFGNGTRLTVT.